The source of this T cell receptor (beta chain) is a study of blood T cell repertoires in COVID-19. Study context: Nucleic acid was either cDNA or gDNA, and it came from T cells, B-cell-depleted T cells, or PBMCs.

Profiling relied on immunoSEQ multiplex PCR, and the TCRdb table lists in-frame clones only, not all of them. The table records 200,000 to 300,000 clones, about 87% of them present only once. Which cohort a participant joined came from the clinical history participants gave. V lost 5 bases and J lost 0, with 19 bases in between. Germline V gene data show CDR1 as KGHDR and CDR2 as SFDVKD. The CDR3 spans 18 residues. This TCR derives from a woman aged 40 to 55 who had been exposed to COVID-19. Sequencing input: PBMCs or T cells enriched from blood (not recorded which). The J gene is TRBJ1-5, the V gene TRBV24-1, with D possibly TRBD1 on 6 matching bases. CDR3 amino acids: CATSVLPRGPLSNQPQHF. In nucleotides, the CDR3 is TGTGCCACCAGTGTCCTACCCAGGGGCCCTCTTAGCAATCAGCCCCAGCATTTT.